This TCR beta chain was retrieved from a study of blood T cell repertoires in COVID-19. About the research overall: COVID-19 samples collected from the United States, Italy and Spain covered acute and convalescent phases. Nucleic acid was either cDNA or gDNA, and it came from T cells, B-cell-depleted T cells, or PBMCs.

The J segment lost 0 bases and the V segment lost 4 bases, leaving 7 bases of the junction unmatched. Germline V gives CDR1 SEHNR, CDR2 FQNEAQ (reference sequence). The CDR3 has 17 residues. In the original processing: Amplification of reference gene primers was used by the study to estimate nucleated cell counts. The table came from immunoSEQ multiplex PCR; TCRdb's copy has only in-frame clones and leaves some out. V and J calls and clone size are those listed in that table; D and trimming were worked out from the DNA. The sample contains 150,000 to 200,000 clones, more than 85% of which appear only once.

The sample consisted of peripheral blood. The chain combines TRBV7-9 with TRBJ2-4; 9 positions match TRBD1. The receptor was derived from a man in his 70s with active or convalescent COVID-19. The CDR3 spells CASSSNRGLGAKNIQYF. The CDR3 nucleotides read TGTGCCAGCAGCTCCAACAGGGGGCTGGGAGCCAAAAACATTCAGTACTTC.